The rows below give T cell receptor beta chains drawn from one sample of a study of shared clonotypes between healthy human individuals. This table comes from immunoSEQ multiplex PCR, and its TCRdb copy is limited to in-frame clones, with some not included. The data hold about 1,800,000 clones, with over 85% observed a single time. Sequencing input: naive CD8+ T cells sorted from blood. The receptors come from a young man in good health. The CDR3 runs from the conserved cysteine through the conserved F or W. Each record gives: D gene, clone size, J gene, V gene, CDR3 protein, CDR3 DNA. D genes are given only for firm matches. Size values are once, few and many counts, or a class for expanded clones, and some rows have none.

d_call: TRBD2
clone_size: -
j_call: TRBJ2-3
v_call: TRBV6-5
cdr3_aa: CASSYGGSSTDTQYF
cdr3_nt: TGTGCCAGCAGTTATGGCGGGAGTTCCACAGATACGCAGTATTTT

d_call: -
clone_size: -
j_call: TRBJ2-5
v_call: TRBV6-6
cdr3_aa: CASSYPEGETQYF
cdr3_nt: TGTGCCAGCAGTTACCCGGAGGGCGAGACCCAGTACTTC

d_call: -
clone_size: -
j_call: TRBJ2-7
v_call: TRBV19
cdr3_aa: CASSIDLETGASYEQYF
cdr3_nt: TGTGCCAGTAGTATAGACCTCGAGACAGGAGCCTCCTACGAGCAGTACTTC

d_call: -
clone_size: -
j_call: TRBJ2-7
v_call: TRBV11-2
cdr3_aa: CASSLLVLYEQYF
cdr3_nt: TGTGCCAGCAGCTTATTGGTGCTGTACGAGCAGTACTTC

d_call: -
clone_size: -
j_call: TRBJ1-2
v_call: TRBV7-9
cdr3_aa: CASSAWGLYGYTF
cdr3_nt: TGTGCCAGCAGCGCCTGGGGGCTCTATGGCTACACCTTC

d_call: -
clone_size: once
j_call: TRBJ1-3
v_call: TRBV6-1
cdr3_aa: CASSGYKAPSSGNTIYF
cdr3_nt: TGTGCCAGCAGTGGGTATAAGGCCCCTTCCTCTGGAAACACCATATATTTT

d_call: -
clone_size: -
j_call: TRBJ2-3
v_call: TRBV29-1
cdr3_aa: CSVEDRRTDTQYF
cdr3_nt: TGCAGCGTTGAAGACAGACGCACAGATACGCAGTATTTT

d_call: -
clone_size: -
j_call: TRBJ2-3
v_call: TRBV2
cdr3_aa: CASFPSVQTDTQYF
cdr3_nt: TGTGCCAGCTTCCCCTCCGTGCAAACAGATACGCAGTATTTT

d_call: -
clone_size: -
j_call: TRBJ2-2
v_call: TRBV30
cdr3_aa: CAWRMLGELFF
cdr3_nt: TGTGCCTGGAGAATGCTCGGGGAGCTGTTTTTT

d_call: -
clone_size: -
j_call: TRBJ1-1
v_call: TRBV5-8
cdr3_aa: CASRASRPTPEAFF
cdr3_nt: TGTGCCAGCAGAGCCAGTAGACCGACCCCTGAAGCTTTCTTT

d_call: -
clone_size: -
j_call: TRBJ2-7
v_call: TRBV9
cdr3_aa: CASSVAHPNF
cdr3_nt: TGTGCCAGCAGCGTAGCACACCCCAACTTC

d_call: -
clone_size: -
j_call: TRBJ1-1
v_call: TRBV6-1
cdr3_aa: CASSEGHPNTEAFF
cdr3_nt: TGTGCCAGCAGTGAAGGACACCCGAACACTGAAGCTTTCTTT

d_call: TRBD1
clone_size: -
j_call: TRBJ2-7
v_call: TRBV10-3
cdr3_aa: CAISAGDSPYEQYF
cdr3_nt: TGTGCCATCAGTGCTGGGGACAGCCCCTACGAGCAGTACTTC

d_call: -
clone_size: -
j_call: TRBJ2-7
v_call: TRBV4-1
cdr3_aa: CASSPREGGPYEQYF
cdr3_nt: TGCGCCAGCAGCCCCAGGGAAGGGGGACCCTACGAGCAGTACTTC

d_call: -
clone_size: -
j_call: TRBJ1-3
v_call: TRBV10-3
cdr3_aa: CAIKDHSGNTIYF
cdr3_nt: TGTGCCATCAAGGACCACTCTGGAAACACCATATATTTT

d_call: TRBD1
clone_size: -
j_call: TRBJ1-4
v_call: TRBV11-2
cdr3_aa: CASSPGQETNEKLFF
cdr3_nt: TGTGCCAGCAGCCCCGGACAGGAAACTAATGAAAAACTGTTTTTT

d_call: -
clone_size: -
j_call: TRBJ2-1
v_call: TRBV2
cdr3_aa: CASRRTSNHDEQFF
cdr3_nt: TGTGCCAGCAGAAGAACTAGTAATCACGATGAGCAGTTCTTC

d_call: -
clone_size: -
j_call: TRBJ2-7
v_call: TRBV5-6
cdr3_aa: CASSLVGQNYEQYF
cdr3_nt: TGTGCCAGCAGCTTAGTAGGGCAGAACTACGAGCAGTACTTC

d_call: -
clone_size: -
j_call: TRBJ1-3
v_call: TRBV4-1
cdr3_aa: CASSPGRGNTIYF
cdr3_nt: TGCGCCAGCAGTCCAGGGCGCGGAAACACCATATATTTT

d_call: TRBD2
clone_size: -
j_call: TRBJ2-7
v_call: TRBV11-2
cdr3_aa: CASSLAGTYEQYF
cdr3_nt: TGTGCCAGCAGCCTAGCGGGAACCTACGAGCAGTACTTC

d_call: TRBD1
clone_size: -
j_call: TRBJ2-7
v_call: TRBV9
cdr3_aa: CASSIGQGAPYEQYF
cdr3_nt: TGTGCCAGCAGTATCGGACAGGGGGCCCCCTACGAGCAGTACTTC

d_call: TRBD2
clone_size: -
j_call: TRBJ2-7
v_call: TRBV10-3
cdr3_aa: CATERDSSYEQYF
cdr3_nt: TGTGCCACCGAGCGGGACTCCTCCTACGAGCAGTACTTC

d_call: -
clone_size: -
j_call: TRBJ2-7
v_call: TRBV19
cdr3_aa: CASSWGNSYEQYF
cdr3_nt: TGTGCCAGTAGTTGGGGGAACTCCTACGAGCAGTACTTC

d_call: -
clone_size: -
j_call: TRBJ2-2
v_call: TRBV13
cdr3_aa: CASSLSNTGELFF
cdr3_nt: TGTGCCAGCAGCTTATCGAACACCGGGGAGCTGTTTTTT

d_call: TRBD2
clone_size: once
j_call: TRBJ2-7
v_call: TRBV6-5
cdr3_aa: CASSYLAEAYEQYF
cdr3_nt: TGTGCCAGCAGTTATCTAGCGGAGGCCTACGAGCAGTACTTC

d_call: TRBD1
clone_size: -
j_call: TRBJ2-3
v_call: TRBV10-2
cdr3_aa: CASRDRGMDTQYF
cdr3_nt: TGCGCCAGCCGGGACAGGGGGATGGATACGCAGTATTTT

d_call: -
clone_size: -
j_call: TRBJ2-7
v_call: TRBV5-1
cdr3_aa: CASSLGLSGGTRYEQYF
cdr3_nt: TGCGCCAGCAGCTTAGGACTTTCCGGGGGCACTCGCTACGAGCAGTACTTC

d_call: -
clone_size: -
j_call: TRBJ1-5
v_call: TRBV19
cdr3_aa: CASNPGFYSNQPQHF
cdr3_nt: TGTGCCAGTAACCCAGGGTTTTATAGCAATCAGCCCCAGCATTTT

d_call: -
clone_size: -
j_call: TRBJ1-2
v_call: TRBV5-4
cdr3_aa: CASSLDGQGSIYGYTF
cdr3_nt: TGTGCCAGCAGCTTGGATGGGCAGGGGAGTATCTATGGCTACACCTTC

d_call: -
clone_size: -
j_call: TRBJ1-2
v_call: TRBV13
cdr3_aa: CASSPPNLGYGYTF
cdr3_nt: TGTGCCAGCAGCCCCCCGAATTTGGGCTATGGCTACACCTTC

d_call: TRBD2
clone_size: -
j_call: TRBJ2-5
v_call: TRBV5-4
cdr3_aa: CASSLGVAGARETQYF
cdr3_nt: TGTGCCAGCAGCTTGGGGGTAGCGGGAGCGAGGGAGACCCAGTACTTC

d_call: -
clone_size: -
j_call: TRBJ2-1
v_call: TRBV5-1
cdr3_aa: CASSSMDVYNEQFF
cdr3_nt: TGCGCCAGCAGCTCGATGGACGTCTACAATGAGCAGTTCTTC

d_call: TRBD1
clone_size: -
j_call: TRBJ1-1
v_call: TRBV11-2
cdr3_aa: CASSVDGTGGATEAFF
cdr3_nt: TGTGCCAGCAGCGTAGATGGTACAGGGGGCGCCACTGAAGCTTTCTTT

d_call: TRBD2
clone_size: -
j_call: TRBJ2-2
v_call: TRBV5-4
cdr3_aa: CASSYGLAGNTGELFF
cdr3_nt: TGTGCCAGCAGCTACGGACTAGCGGGAAACACCGGGGAGCTGTTTTTT

d_call: -
clone_size: -
j_call: TRBJ1-3
v_call: TRBV9
cdr3_aa: CASSALNENTIYF
cdr3_nt: TGTGCCAGCAGCGCCCTTAACGAAAACACCATATATTTT

d_call: TRBD1
clone_size: -
j_call: TRBJ1-1
v_call: TRBV6-5
cdr3_aa: CASTDRVNTEAFF
cdr3_nt: TGTGCCAGCACCGACAGGGTTAACACTGAAGCTTTCTTT

d_call: TRBD2
clone_size: -
j_call: TRBJ2-1
v_call: TRBV11-2
cdr3_aa: CASSFLAGAWDEQFF
cdr3_nt: TGTGCCAGCAGCTTCCTAGCGGGGGCCTGGGATGAGCAGTTCTTC

d_call: -
clone_size: -
j_call: TRBJ2-5
v_call: TRBV30
cdr3_aa: CAWPRDQPIVETQYF
cdr3_nt: TGTGCCTGGCCCCGGGACCAACCAATTGTTGAGACCCAGTACTTC

d_call: -
clone_size: -
j_call: TRBJ1-1
v_call: TRBV5-4
cdr3_aa: CASSPPEKMNTEAFF
cdr3_nt: TGTGCCAGCAGCCCCCCGGAGAAAATGAACACTGAAGCTTTCTTT

d_call: TRBD2
clone_size: -
j_call: TRBJ2-2
v_call: TRBV11-2
cdr3_aa: CASSQRLAENTGELFF
cdr3_nt: TGTGCCAGCAGCCAACGACTAGCGGAGAACACCGGGGAGCTGTTTTTT

d_call: TRBD1
clone_size: once
j_call: TRBJ1-1
v_call: TRBV29-1
cdr3_aa: CSVPDRAGVNTEAFF
cdr3_nt: TGCAGCGTCCCGGACAGGGCGGGTGTGAACACTGAAGCTTTCTTT

d_call: -
clone_size: -
j_call: TRBJ2-1
v_call: TRBV6-5
cdr3_aa: CASSYSRLAQNEQFF
cdr3_nt: TGTGCCAGCAGTTACTCCCGCCTAGCTCAGAATGAGCAGTTCTTC

d_call: -
clone_size: -
j_call: TRBJ2-3
v_call: TRBV15
cdr3_aa: CATSMVEWDTQYF
cdr3_nt: TGTGCCACCAGCATGGTGGAGTGGGATACGCAGTATTTT

d_call: -
clone_size: -
j_call: TRBJ2-1
v_call: TRBV11-2
cdr3_aa: CASSSGVNEQFF
cdr3_nt: TGTGCCAGCAGCTCAGGGGTGAATGAGCAGTTCTTC

d_call: -
clone_size: -
j_call: TRBJ1-4
v_call: TRBV6-1
cdr3_aa: CASSETSIRGDEKLFF
cdr3_nt: TGTGCCAGCAGTGAAACTTCAATCCGAGGGGATGAAAAACTGTTTTTT